The present T cell receptor (beta chain) was sequenced within a study of PD-L1 blockade in urothelial cancer. Overall study context: When patients started atezolizumab at some point between 2013 and 2014, it was given at 1,200 mg intravenously every 3 weeks.

Sequencing used immunoSEQ multiplex PCR; TCRdb keeps in-frame clones, though not all of them. The sample shows over 30,000 clones, 84% of them seen only once. V was pared by 2 bases and J by 9 bases, with 7 bases of the junction left unmatched. Germline-derived CDR1 and CDR2 are SEHNR and FQNEAQ (reference sequence). The CDR3 consists of 15 residues. Time point of the sample: pretreatment peripheral blood. The sequence was collected from a man in his sixties with urothelial cancer. Here the sequenced sample was PBMCs, taken around atezolizumab (anti-PD-L1) treatment. This chain connects TRBV7-9 to TRBJ2-1; TRBD2 matches at 10 bases. The CDR3, as DNA: TGTGCCAGCAGCTTATCTAGCGGGAGAACAGTTGAGCAGTTCTTC. It encodes CASSLSSGRTVEQFF.